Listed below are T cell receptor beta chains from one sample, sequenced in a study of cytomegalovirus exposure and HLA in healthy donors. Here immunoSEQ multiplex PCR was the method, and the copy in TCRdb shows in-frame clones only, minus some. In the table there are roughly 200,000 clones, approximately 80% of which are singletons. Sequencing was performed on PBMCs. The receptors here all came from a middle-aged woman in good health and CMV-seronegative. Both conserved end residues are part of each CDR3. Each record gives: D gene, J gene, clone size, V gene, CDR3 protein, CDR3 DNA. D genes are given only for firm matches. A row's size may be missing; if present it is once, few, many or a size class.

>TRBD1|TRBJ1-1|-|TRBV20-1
CRLDREAFF
TGCAGGTTGGACAGGGAGGCTTTCTTT
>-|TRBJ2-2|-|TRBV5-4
CASSFDRNTGELFF
TGTGCCAGCAGCTTTGACAGGAACACCGGGGAGCTGTTTTTT
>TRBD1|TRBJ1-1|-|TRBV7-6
CASSLSGGKGEAFF
TGTGCCAGCAGCTTATCAGGGGGCAAGGGGGAAGCTTTCTTT
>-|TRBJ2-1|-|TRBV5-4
CASSLGGSSYNEQFF
TGTGCCAGCAGCTTGGGCGGAAGCTCCTACAATGAGCAGTTCTTC
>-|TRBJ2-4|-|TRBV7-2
CASSLVAGKNIQYF
TGTGCCAGCAGCCTAGTGGCGGGAAAAAACATTCAGTACTTC
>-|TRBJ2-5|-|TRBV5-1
CASGGQSQETQYF
TGCGCCAGCGGTGGACAGTCCCAAGAGACCCAGTACTTC
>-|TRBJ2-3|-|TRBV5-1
CASSFREGNTDTQYF
TGCGCCAGCAGCTTCCGTGAGGGAAACACAGATACGCAGTATTTT
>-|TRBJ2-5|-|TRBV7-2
CASSFRQALQETQYF
TGTGCCAGCAGCTTTCGACAGGCTCTCCAAGAGACCCAGTACTTC
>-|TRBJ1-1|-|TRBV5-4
CASSPLPGGNTEAFF
TGTGCCAGCAGCCCGCTACCCGGGGGGAACACTGAAGCTTTCTTT
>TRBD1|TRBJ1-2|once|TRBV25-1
CASSGTGRTYGYTF
TGTGCCAGCAGTGGGACAGGGAGAACCTATGGCTACACCTTC
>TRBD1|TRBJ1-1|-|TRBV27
CASSRDRVAEAFF
TGTGCCAGCAGTCGGGACAGGGTTGCTGAAGCTTTCTTT
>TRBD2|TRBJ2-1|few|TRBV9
CASSVGGGAYNEQFF
TGTGCCAGCAGCGTAGGCGGGGGGGCCTACAATGAGCAGTTCTTC
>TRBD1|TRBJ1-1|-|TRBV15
CATSRAGSGGTEAFF
TGTGCCACCAGCAGAGCCGGGTCAGGGGGCACTGAAGCTTTCTTT
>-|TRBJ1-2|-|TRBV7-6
CASSLMGVGGYGYTF
TGTGCCAGCAGCTTAATGGGGGTCGGGGGCTATGGCTACACCTTC
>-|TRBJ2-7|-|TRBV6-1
CASSTLSPMSDEQYF
TGTGCCAGCAGTACCTTGAGTCCCATGTCGGACGAGCAGTACTTC
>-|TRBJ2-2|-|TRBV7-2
CASSLVGNTGELFF
TGTGCCAGCAGCTTAGTCGGTAACACCGGGGAGCTGTTTTTT
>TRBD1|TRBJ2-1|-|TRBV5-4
CASSLVRTGGNEQFF
TGTGCCAGCAGCTTGGTACGGACAGGGGGCAATGAGCAGTTCTTC
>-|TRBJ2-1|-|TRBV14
CASNQVWGDNEQFF
TGTGCCAGCAACCAAGTCTGGGGCGACAATGAGCAGTTCTTC
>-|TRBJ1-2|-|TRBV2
CASSDRVANYGYTF
TGTGCCAGCAGTGACAGGGTAGCTAACTATGGCTACACCTTC
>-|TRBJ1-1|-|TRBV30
CAWARTEAFF
TGTGCCTGGGCCAGGACTGAAGCTTTCTTT
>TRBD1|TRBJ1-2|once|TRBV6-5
CASSYSRTGRDYGYTF
TGTGCCAGCAGTTACTCCAGGACAGGGCGCGACTATGGCTACACCTTC
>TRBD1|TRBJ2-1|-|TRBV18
CASSPNTGTGYNEQFF
TGTGCCAGCTCACCTAATACCGGGACAGGGTACAATGAGCAGTTCTTC
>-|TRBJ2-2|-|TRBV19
CASSIAGAGAGGELFF
TGTGCCAGTAGTATAGCGGGCGCGGGGGCTGGCGGGGAGCTGTTTTTT
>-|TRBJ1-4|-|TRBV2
CASSEAPRVRLFF
TGTGCCAGCAGTGAAGCGCCCAGGGTTCGGCTGTTTTTT
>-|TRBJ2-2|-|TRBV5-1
CASSSDNTGELFF
TGCGCCAGCTCTAGCGACAACACCGGGGAGCTGTTTTTT
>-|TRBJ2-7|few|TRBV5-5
CASSLEFWRNLYEQYF
TGTGCCAGCAGCTTGGAATTCTGGCGGAACCTCTACGAGCAGTACTTC
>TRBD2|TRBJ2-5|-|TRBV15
CATTPGGGGPRETQYF
TGTGCCACCACCCCAGGTGGCGGGGGGCCACGAGAGACCCAGTACTTC
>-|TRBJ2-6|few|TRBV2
CASPPPTGANVLTF
TGTGCCAGCCCCCCGCCGACAGGGGCCAACGTCCTGACTTTC
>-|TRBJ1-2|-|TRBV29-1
CSGGDGPNYGYPF
TGCAGCGGGGGGGACGGACCGAACTATGGCTACCCCTTC
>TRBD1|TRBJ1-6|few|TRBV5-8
CASSLGHLGQHDSPLHF
TGTGCCAGCAGCTTGGGCCACCTGGGACAGCATGATTCACCCCTCCACTTT
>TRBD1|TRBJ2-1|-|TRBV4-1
CASSQPTGNNEQFF
TGCGCCAGCAGCCAACCGACAGGGAACAATGAGCAGTTCTTC
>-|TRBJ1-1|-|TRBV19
CASIRTGYTEAFF
TGTGCCAGCATCCGGACGGGATACACTGAAGCTTTCTTT
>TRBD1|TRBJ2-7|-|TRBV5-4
CASSIDRGSYEQYF
TGTGCCAGCAGCATCGACAGGGGCTCCTACGAGCAGTACTTC
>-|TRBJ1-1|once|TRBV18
CASSPVPGFDTEAFF
TGTGCCAGCTCACCAGTCCCAGGGTTTGACACTGAAGCTTTCTTT
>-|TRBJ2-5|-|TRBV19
CASSTAGALKTQYF
TGTGCCAGTAGTACGGCAGGGGCTTTGAAGACCCAGTACTTC
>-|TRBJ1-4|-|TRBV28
CASSPGVRDEKLFF
TGTGCCAGCAGTCCCGGGGTTCGGGATGAAAAACTGTTTTTT
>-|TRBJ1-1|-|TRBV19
CASRPRGGGEDTEAFF
TGTGCCAGTAGACCGCGGGGCGGAGGTGAGGACACTGAAGCTTTCTTT
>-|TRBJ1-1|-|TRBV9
CASSVESWGGGAEAFF
TGTGCCAGCAGCGTAGAGTCTTGGGGGGGCGGGGCTGAAGCTTTCTTT
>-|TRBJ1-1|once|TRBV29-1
CWGGAGTEAFF
TGCTGGGGGGGTGCCGGCACTGAAGCTTTCTTT
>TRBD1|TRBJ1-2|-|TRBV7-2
CASSFVGTGYTNYGYTF
TGTGCCAGCAGCTTCGTTGGGACAGGGTATACGAACTATGGCTACACCTTC
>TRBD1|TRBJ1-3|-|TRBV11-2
CASSKLRGLSGNTIYF
TGTGCCAGCAGCAAACTCAGGGGGCTGTCAGGAAACACCATATATTTT